This T cell receptor (beta chain) appears in the sequencing data of a study of T cell repertoires in cytomegalovirus infection. Study context: Public TCR beta signatures were indicative of both CMV infection and a matching HLA type.

This clonotype was seen many times. Antigen unknown. TCRdb re-derived calls from the reads in MiXCR, one entry per CDR3 protein. The sample holds hundreds of thousands of distinct CDR3 sequences, 18% seen once. Study-wide results and limits: The cumulative frequency of public TCR beta families distinguished individuals who carried CMV together with the relevant HLA. Dominant in the ex vivo response were TCR beta clonotypes restricted by HLA-C and specific for CMV.

Germline CDR1 and CDR2: MNHEY and SVGEGT. V was shortened by 6 bases and J by 3 bases, with 11 bases between the two germline ends. The CDR3 has 13 residues. The chain couples TRBV6-2 or TRBV6-3 to TRBJ1-1; D is unclear. The sequence was obtained from a human donor in good health (CMV status not recorded). Some clones in this sample may be carry-over from other donors' samples. Sample: PBMCs. DNA for the CDR3: TGTGCCAGCAGATCGGACGGGTACACTGAAGCTTTCTTT. Translating it yields CASRSDGYTEAFF.